These T cell receptor beta chains were read from a single sample in a study of cytomegalovirus exposure and HLA in healthy donors. Profiling relied on immunoSEQ multiplex PCR, and the TCRdb table lists in-frame clones only, not all of them. The repertoire holds some 91,000 clones, about 68% seen once, with 2% to 2.5% in the top ten. The sequenced sample consisted of PBMCs. These receptors all stem from a human donor in good health. The CDR3 runs from the conserved cysteine through the conserved F or W. The D gene is left open where the match is weak. Size is stated for part of the rows, as once, few or many counts, or as a class when the clone is expanded.

TRBD1 - TRBJ2-7 TRBV10-3 CAITDPGGTGSYEQYF TGTGCCATCACCGACCCTGGGGGGACAGGGTCCTACGAGCAGTACTTC
- once TRBJ1-1 TRBV7-3 CASSAGYEAFF TGTGCCAGCAGCGCGGGTTATGAAGCTTTCTTT
TRBD1 - TRBJ2-1 TRBV9 CASSVVGDRDIQFF TGTGCCAGCAGCGTAGTGGGGGACAGGGACATCCAGTTCTTC
TRBD2 few TRBJ2-2 TRBV7-3 CASFGGGANTGELFF TGTGCCAGCTTTGGCGGGGGGGCTAACACCGGGGAGCTGTTTTTT
- few TRBJ1-2 TRBV29-1 CSVEDKGFYYGYTF TGCAGCGTTGAAGATAAGGGGTTTTACTATGGCTACACCTTC
- - TRBJ1-3 TRBV10-3 CATKNRPSGNTIYF TGTGCCACCAAGAACAGGCCCTCTGGAAACACCATATATTTT
- few TRBJ1-6 TRBV7-9 CASSLASGINSPLHF TGTGCCAGCAGCTTAGCGTCAGGGATAAATTCACCCCTCCACTTT
- - TRBJ2-7 TRBV6-5 CASSREFAYEQYF TGTGCCAGCAGTAGGGAGTTTGCCTACGAGCAGTACTTC
- - TRBJ1-5 TRBV9 CASSVDDSPGNQPQHF TGTGCCAGCAGCGTAGACGACAGCCCGGGCAATCAGCCCCAGCATTTT
TRBD2 - TRBJ2-5 TRBV11-3 CASSLGLSGLGGETQYF TGTGCCAGCAGCTTAGGACTATCGGGACTAGGAGGGGAGACCCAGTACTTC
TRBD1 - TRBJ2-2 TRBV4-3 CASSQGTGSNTGELFF TGCGCCAGCAGCCAAGGGACAGGGTCCAACACCGGGGAGCTGTTTTTT
- - TRBJ2-5 TRBV18 CASSPLRSQETQYF TGTGCCAGCTCACCACTCCGCAGCCAAGAGACCCAGTACTTC
- - TRBJ2-1 TRBV9 CASSGLRGYSYNEQFF TGTGCCAGCAGCGGCCTTAGGGGGTACTCCTACAATGAGCAGTTCTTC
- - TRBJ2-5 TRBV5-1 CASSGGTALETQYF TGCGCCAGCAGCGGCGGGACGGCCCTAGAGACCCAGTACTTC
TRBD1 - TRBJ2-7 TRBV19 CASRSGTGGAKSYEQYF TGTGCCAGTAGATCCGGGACAGGGGGCGCGAAATCCTACGAGCAGTACTTC
- - TRBJ2-1 TRBV20-1 CSAEQRYEQFF TGCAGTGCTGAACAGCGGTATGAGCAGTTCTTC
- - TRBJ1-1 TRBV10-3 CAIKEGGWANTEAFF TGTGCCATCAAGGAGGGCGGTTGGGCTAACACTGAAGCTTTCTTT
- once TRBJ1-1 TRBV7-2 CASSLERNTEAFF TGTGCCAGCAGCTTAGAGAGGAACACTGAAGCTTTCTTT
TRBD1 few TRBJ1-6 TRBV5-4 CASSRDRGNSPLHF TGTGCCAGCAGCCGGGACAGGGGAAATTCACCCCTCCACTTT
- - TRBJ1-4 TRBV10-3 CAISETGEVTNEKLFF TGTGCCATCAGTGAGACGGGGGAGGTCACTAATGAAAAACTGTTTTTT
TRBD1 few TRBJ1-1 TRBV28 CASREGQGASEAFF TGTGCCAGCAGAGAGGGACAGGGGGCCTCTGAAGCTTTCTTT
TRBD2 - TRBJ2-5 TRBV10-3 CASHPGLAGGPSQETQYF TGTGCCTCCCATCCGGGACTAGCGGGGGGGCCATCCCAAGAGACCCAGTACTTC
- few TRBJ1-6 TRBV6-6 CASSYGQLNSPLHF TGTGCCAGCAGTTACGGACAGTTAAATTCACCCCTCCACTTT
TRBD2 - TRBJ2-1 TRBV4-3 CASSQRGGPSSYNEQFF TGCGCCAGCAGCCAGAGGGGAGGGCCGAGCTCCTACAATGAGCAGTTCTTC
TRBD1 once TRBJ2-4 TRBV5-6 CASSLGDRGVIQYF TGTGCCAGCAGCCTCGGGGACAGGGGGGTCATTCAGTACTTC
- - TRBJ1-5 TRBV4-3 CASSQDALDGQPQHF TGCGCCAGCAGCCAAGATGCCCTCGATGGCCAGCCCCAGCATTTT
- - TRBJ2-1 TRBV18 CASSLTEAYNEQFF TGTGCCAGCTCACTAACCGAGGCCTACAATGAGCAGTTCTTC